The TCR beta chain described here comes from a study of identical twins (dated by TCRdb to the mid-2010s). About the investigation overall: The study deep-sequenced TCR alpha and beta repertoires from monozygotic twins, unrelated adults of various ages and cord blood to test whether fetal clonotypes persist. Replicate twin experiments were performed at different times using different library preparation protocols to rule out contamination. Study-wide findings and limitations: Conclusions relied on cross-sectional statistical analysis, since the same donors could not be followed over many years. The excess sharing between twins in beta out-of-frame sequences was weaker because fewer shared sequences reduced the signal-to-noise ratio. Zero-insertion analyses could be partly confounded by invariant T cells such as MAIT and iNKT, though diverse VJ usage argued against such confounding for most clonotypes. Compared with coincidental sharing between unrelated individuals, an excess of low generation-probability sequences was observed among out-of-frame TCR alpha sequences shared between twins. Abundant cord blood beta clonotypes carried fewer insertions; young adult naive repertoires showed a weaker similar trend, while memory repertoires showed none. In monozygotic twins, out-of-frame TCR alpha sharing was systematically underestimated by recombination models, although the models agreed with sharing between unrelated individuals.

Concerning this clonotype: Its antigen is still unknown. Within one base of it there is no much larger clone, and no base qualities were kept.

Receptors were amplified or captured by 5' RACE. The sequencer listed for this sample is Illumina HiSeq 2000. Template switching introduced a universal primer binding site; the final cDNA contained a unique molecular identifier, enabling accurate counting of TCR cDNA molecules. First-strand cDNA for TCR alpha and beta chains was synthesized from specific primers in the conserved constant-segment region. To control for contamination, every cDNA library carried two barcodes: a SMART-Mk sample barcode plus Illumina barcodes. Two successive PCR steps introduced TruSeq adapter sequences along with Illumina sample barcodes. TCR alpha and beta cDNA libraries were sequenced on the Illumina HiSeq platform with custom primers. The original methods were these. MiGEC was used to process raw reads and extract unique molecular identifiers, and MiXCR was used to find CDR3 positions. Recombination models were inferred per individual with the repgenHMM and IGoR tools using an EM algorithm. The tcR package in R was used for shared clonotype analysis, with sharing normalized by the product of cloneset sizes. To study raw recombination free of thymic and clonal selection effects, out-of-frame nonproductive sequences were analyzed. TCRdb took the public reads, trimmed them with fastp at Q25, ran MiXCR for clone calling and kept in-frame beta chains. Rows are unified per CDR3 protein, each entry keeping the most common DNA and genes. V and J calls and clone size were set by TCRdb, not the authors. In this sample the table shows 1,800,000 or so distinct CDR3 sequences, about 32% of which occur a single time. The ten largest clonotypes hold about 0.27% of the sample.

Every donor was a healthy Caucasian. From the cysteine up to the phenylalanine, the CDR3 has a length of 17 residues. CDR3 DNA only is kept here, 51 bases in frame from base 1. For this chain, trimming is 4 bases at the V end and 3 bases at the J end, and the number of junction bases without a gene match is 8. Sequences LGHNA (CDR1) and YNFKEQ (CDR2) are obtained from the germline V gene. This chain joins TRBV4-2 to TRBJ2-3, and TRBD2 matches 12 of the central bases. This TCR came from a newborn girl in good health. The specimen sequenced was cord blood. The DNA sequence is TGTGCCAGCAGCCGACTAAGTACTAGCGGGAGGACAGATACGCAGTATTTT. This encodes CASSRLSTSGRTDTQYF.